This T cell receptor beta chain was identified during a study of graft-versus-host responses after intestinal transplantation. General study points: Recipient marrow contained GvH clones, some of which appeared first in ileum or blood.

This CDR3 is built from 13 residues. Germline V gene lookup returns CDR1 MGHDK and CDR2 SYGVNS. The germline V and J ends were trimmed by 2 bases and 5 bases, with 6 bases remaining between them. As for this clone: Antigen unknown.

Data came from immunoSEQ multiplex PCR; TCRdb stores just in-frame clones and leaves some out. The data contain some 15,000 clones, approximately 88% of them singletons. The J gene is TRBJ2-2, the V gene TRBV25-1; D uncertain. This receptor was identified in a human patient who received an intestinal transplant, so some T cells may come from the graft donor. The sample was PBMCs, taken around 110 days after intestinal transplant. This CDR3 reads CASSEGVTGELFF. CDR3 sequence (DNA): TGTGCCAGCAGTGAAGGGGTTACCGGGGAGCTGTTTTTT.